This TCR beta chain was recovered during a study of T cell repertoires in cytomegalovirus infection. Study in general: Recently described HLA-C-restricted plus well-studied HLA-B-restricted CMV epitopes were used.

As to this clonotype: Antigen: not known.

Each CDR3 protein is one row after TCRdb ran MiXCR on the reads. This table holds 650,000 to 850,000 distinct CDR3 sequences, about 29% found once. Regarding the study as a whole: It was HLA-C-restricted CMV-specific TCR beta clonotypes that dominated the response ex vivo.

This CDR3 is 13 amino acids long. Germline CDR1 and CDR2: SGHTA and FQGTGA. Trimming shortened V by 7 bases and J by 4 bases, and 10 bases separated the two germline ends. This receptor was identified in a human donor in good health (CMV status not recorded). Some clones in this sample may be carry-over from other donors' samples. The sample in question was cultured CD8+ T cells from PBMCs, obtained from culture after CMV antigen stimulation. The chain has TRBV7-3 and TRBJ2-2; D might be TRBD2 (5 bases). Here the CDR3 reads CASTPGVTGELFF. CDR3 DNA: TGTGCCAGCACCCCCGGGGTCACCGGGGAGCTGTTTTTT.